This T cell receptor (beta chain) was profiled in a study of blood T cell repertoires in COVID-19. As for the study in general: PBMCs, B-cell-depleted T cells, or T cells provided the cDNA or gDNA that made up the material.

The study drew participants aged about 18 to 95 years from about two dozen US areas. Some clones are missing from TCRdb's copy, which holds only in-frame ones; the method was immunoSEQ multiplex PCR. The sample records approximately 150,000 clones, around 82% being singletons. The V gene lost 2 bases and the J gene lost 6 bases, with 11 bases spanning the gap. This CDR3 region has 14 residues. Per germline, CDR1 LNHDA and CDR2 SQIVND (reference sequence). The TCR was taken from a middle-aged man who had recovered from COVID-19. This chain uses TRBV19 with TRBJ2-1, with D possibly matching TRBD1 (6 bases). Sequencing input: PBMCs or T cells enriched from blood (not recorded which). CDR3 in amino acids: CASSISGVVNEQFF. CDR3 DNA: TGTGCCAGTAGTATATCAGGGGTGGTCAATGAGCAGTTCTTC.